This TCR beta chain was profiled in a study of blood T cell repertoires in COVID-19. Study as a whole: The United States, Italy and Spain were the sources of the acute and convalescent COVID-19 samples. From T cells, B-cell-depleted T cells, or PBMCs came the material, which was cDNA or gDNA.

Authors' methods: The assay estimated nucleated cells by amplifying reference gene primers. Clones were read by immunoSEQ multiplex PCR, and TCRdb kept only the in-frame ones, dropping some. V and J calls and clone size are given by that table; D and trimming were obtained from the DNA. Found here are around 100,000 clones, about 91% of them singletons; the top ten hold around 16%. The junction had 10 bases not matched to a gene; V was cut back by 2 bases and J by 1 base. From germline, CDR1 is MNHEY and CDR2 SVGEGT. This CDR3 has 18 residues. This sequence was found in a man between 50 and 59 years old with acute or convalescent COVID-19. The rearrangement joins TRBV6-2 or TRBV6-3 to TRBJ1-4; 7 nucleotides match TRBD1. Sample: peripheral blood. CDR3 DNA: TGTGCCAGCAGTTACGGCGGGACAGCTAGTGGAACTAATGAAAAACTGTTTTTT. This translates into CASSYGGTASGTNEKLFF.